Below are 10 T cell receptor beta chains sequenced from a single sample in a study of T cell clones after liver transplantation. Here immunoSEQ multiplex PCR was the method, and the copy in TCRdb shows in-frame clones only, minus some. The sample yields about 15,000 clones, approximately 91% seen once. Source: CD8+ T cells from blood, taken before liver transplant. The origin of the receptors is a human donor who received a liver transplant.

V usage is TRBV7-9 and J usage is TRBJ2-5; D not resolved. V lost 5 bases and J 1 base, leaving 11 bases between the germline ends. CDR3 length: 14 residues. CDR1 and CDR2 (germline): SEHNR, FQNEAQ (reference sequence). Here the CDR3 reads CASSPRQVQETQYF. In DNA form, the CDR3 reads TGTGCCAGCAGCCCACGGCAGGTCCAAGAGACCCAGTACTTC.

The chain employs TRBV28 and TRBJ1-5; D not resolved. With 8 bases removed from V and 1 base from J, the gap between germline ends came to 6 bases. Germline values: CDR1 MDHEN, CDR2 SYDVKM. The CDR3 loop spans 12 amino acids. CDR3 amino acids: CASRQSNQPQHF. CDR3 coding DNA: TGTGCCAGCCGTCAGAGCAATCAGCCCCAGCATTTT.

This chain links TRBV11-2 with TRBJ2-7; 11 bases map to TRBD1. Germline assignment: CDR1 SGHAT and CDR2 FQNNGV. V was pared by 5 bases and J by 5 bases, with 8 bases of the junction left unmatched. There are 15 residues in the CDR3. The chain's CDR3 is CASSIFTGQGDEQYF. CDR3 DNA: TGTGCCAGCAGCATTTTTACGGGACAGGGGGACGAGCAGTACTTC.

V is TRBV7-8 and J is TRBJ1-1; 8 bases match TRBD1. The CDR3 sequence is 15 residues long. Trimming at V came to 2 bases and at J to 4 bases, leaving 6 bases not matched to a gene. Germline lookup yields CDR1 SGHVS and CDR2 FQNEAQ. The CDR3 DNA reads as TGTGCCAGCAGCTTACAGGGCACAGGGGGCACTGAAGCTTTCTTT. This sequence encodes CASSLQGTGGTEAFF.

The genes are TRBV27 and TRBJ2-1, with D perhaps matching TRBD1 (6 bases). The CDR3 loop spans 14 amino acids. Germline V gene lookup returns CDR1 MNHEY and CDR2 SMNVEV (reference sequence). The V and J ends lost 5 bases and 4 bases respectively, with 12 bases between them. CDR3 sequence: CASSAGTRYNEQFF. The CDR3 nucleotides are TGTGCCAGCAGTGCCGGGACACGATACAATGAGCAGTTCTTC.

The rearrangement joins TRBV28 to TRBJ2-7, with TRBD2 matching over 8 bases. In germline, CDR1 is MDHEN, CDR2 SYDVKM. After removal of 5 bases from V and 5 bases from J, the junction contained 11 bases not matched to a gene. The CDR3 totals 15 residues. CDR3 nucleotide sequence: TGTGCCAGCAGTCCCATGGCGGGACTAGTCCACGAGCAGTACTTC. Translating gives CASSPMAGLVHEQYF.

This chain connects TRBV19 to TRBJ2-1, with D unclear. The CDR3 length is 17 residues. Germline loops: CDR1 LNHDA, CDR2 SQIVND (reference sequence). Trimming pared 6 bases from V and 3 bases from J, leaving 21 bases between. CDR3 DNA: TGTGCCAGTAGCACGGACGTAAATGGTCGGGTCTACAATGAGCAGTTCTTC. Its protein product is CASSTDVNGRVYNEQFF.

This clone has only a few counts. The rearrangement joins TRBV9 to TRBJ2-3; D might be TRBD2 (6 bases). The germline V gene has CDR1 SGDLS and CDR2 YYNGEE. Trimming removed 3 bases at V and 1 base at J, with 9 bases between. The CDR3 has 14 residues. CDR3 nucleotides: TGTGCCAGCAGCGGACTAGGGCGCACAGATACGCAGTATTTT. Protein: CASSGLGRTDTQYF.

The V gene is TRBV19, the J gene TRBJ1-1; TRBD1 matches 7 bases. Germline CDR1 and CDR2: LNHDA and SQIVND (reference sequence). This CDR3 region has 12 residues. The J segment lost 5 bases and the V segment lost 9 bases, leaving 6 bases of the junction unmatched. CDR3 nucleotide sequence: TGTGCCAGCCGACAGGGTGAGACTGAAGCTTTCTTT. Translated, it gives CASRQGETEAFF. The whole variable domain, filled in from reference TRBV19 and TRBJ1-1, reads DGGITQSPKYLFRKEGQNVTLSCEQNLNHDAMYWYRQDPGQGLRLIYYSQIVNDFQKGDIAEGYSVSREKKESFPLTVTSAQKNPTAFYLCASRQGETEAFFGQGTRLTVV.

This sequence joins TRBV19 and TRBJ2-7; D not certain. The CDR3 is 13 residues long. The V end lost 3 bases, the J end lost 4 bases, and 10 bases lay between the germline ends. Germline CDR1 and CDR2: LNHDA and SQIVND (reference sequence). The CDR3 region is CASSMTLGYEQYF. CDR3 sequence (DNA): TGTGCCAGTAGTATGACGCTGGGGTACGAGCAGTACTTC.